The 6 T cell receptor beta chains listed next were all sequenced from one sample in a study of CD8 T cells in Susac syndrome. The authors reverse transcribed roughly 0.5 to 1 ug RNA with random hexamers. Each CDR3 protein is one row after TCRdb ran MiXCR on the immunoSEQ multiplex PCR reads. The sample consists of 400,000 or so distinct CDR3 sequences, 75% to 90% of them appearing once. Material: CD8+ T cells from PBMCs. These receptors came from a human donor with multiple sclerosis.

V usage is TRBV7-9 and J usage is TRBJ1-5; D possibly corresponds to TRBD1 (5 bases). The CDR3 totals 14 residues. V was shortened by 1 base and J by 7 bases, with 11 bases between the two germline ends. In germline, CDR1 is SEHNR, CDR2 FQNEAQ (reference sequence). For the CDR3, the DNA is TGTGCCAGCAGCTTAGGTGAAAGGGGCCAGCCCCAGCATTTT. Translated, it gives CASSLGERGQPQHF.

The V gene is TRBV4-1, the J gene TRBJ1-5; D gene ambiguous. The CDR3 has 14 amino acids. V was pared by 1 base and J by 4 bases, with 8 bases between. Germline CDR1 MGHRA, CDR2 YSYEKL. CDR3 loop: CASSQGRINQPQHF. The CDR3 DNA follows: TGCGCCAGCAGCCAAGGCAGGATAAATCAGCCCCAGCATTTT.

The chain joins TRBV29-1 to TRBJ2-3; D not resolved. The CDR3 runs 10 residues. CDR1 is SQVTM and CDR2 is ANQGSEA in the germline V gene. V shed 5 bases and J shed 4 bases, with 4 bases lying between them. CDR3 sequence reads: CSVWSDTQYF. The CDR3 DNA follows: TGCAGCGTTTGGTCAGATACGCAGTATTTT.

The chain employs TRBV16 and TRBJ2-1; 12 nucleotides agree with TRBD1. Germline V gene sequence: CDR1 KGHSY, CDR2 FQNENV. V was clipped by 4 bases and J by 10 bases; unmatched bases: 5. The CDR3 length is 14 residues. The CDR3 DNA reads TGTGCCAGCAGCCTGGGACAGGGGGCAGAGGAGCAGTTCTTC. Its protein product is CASSLGQGAEEQFF.

Turning to this clonotype: At one of its ends the junction is not consistent with the germline gene, which may arise from a read error. The CDR3 protein is CASSGEPTGVSF. CDR3 coding DNA: TGTGCCAGCAGCGGGGAACCTACAGGAGTCTCCTTC. The chain joins TRBV9 to TRBJ1-2; D possibly corresponds to TRBD1 (5 bases). The CDR3 length is 12 residues. CDR1 SGDLS and CDR2 YYNGEE come from the germline V gene.

V gene TRBV30 combines with J gene TRBJ2-5; 8 nucleotides line up with TRBD2. The CDR3 sequence is 13 residues long. Trimming cost V 4 bases and J 5 bases; bases outside gene matches: 6. CDR1 and CDR2 from the germline V gene are GTSNPN and SVGIG (reference sequence). The CDR3 DNA reads as TGTGCCTGGACTTCGGGACTAGAGGAGACCCAGTACTTC. Residues: CAWTSGLEETQYF.